The clone carrying this T cell receptor (beta chain) was picked up a small number of times. As yet, its antigen is unknown. PCR employed 60 Vbeta and 13 Jbeta primers. Profiled with immunoSEQ multiplex PCR; TCRdb holds only in-frame clones, not every one. The table includes 75,000 to 100,000 clones, 55% to 75% detected once. The data belong to a study of cytomegalovirus exposure and HLA in healthy donors. Study-wide points: A later analysis linked roughly 17,000 TCR beta sequences to HLA alleles at 0.05 false discovery rate.

The CDR3 covers 12 residues. The V gene end was trimmed by 7 bases and the J gene end by 12 bases; junction bases not matched to a gene: 8. The germline V gene has CDR1 LGHNT and CDR2 FRNRAP. The receptor comes from a man between 60 and 75 years old in good health and CMV-seronegative. The sequenced material came from PBMCs. V usage is TRBV12-5 and J usage is TRBJ2-2; 7 bases line up with TRBD2. CDR3 bases: TGTGCTAGTGTCCGGGAGGCGGGAAAGCTGTTTTTT. As protein: CASVREAGKLFF.